The entry below gives a single TCR beta chain sequence along with its context. In the original analysis: Nucleated cell number was recorded as an estimate derived from reference gene primer amplification. The repertoire was sequenced with immunoSEQ multiplex PCR; TCRdb's copy has only in-frame clones and lacks some. Clone size and the V and J calls come from that table; the DNA yielded D and trimming. The data contain more than 200,000 clones, around 90% of them singletons. This entry is derived from a study of blood T cell repertoires in COVID-19. Sequencing was performed on peripheral blood. The source is a woman aged 55-70 years with COVID-19, enrolled during active disease.

Here the CDR3 reads CASSPGAGPVNEQFF. In DNA form, the CDR3 reads TGTGCCAGCAGCCCCGGAGCGGGCCCGGTCAATGAGCAGTTCTTC. The chain links TRBV11-2 to TRBJ2-1, with D perhaps matching TRBD2 (6 bases). The CDR3 runs 15 residues. Germline CDR1 reads SGHAT; CDR2 reads FQNNGV. Trimming stripped 5 bases from V and 6 bases from J, with 17 bases between.